Following are 5 T cell receptor beta chains from one sample sequenced in a study of OX40 agonist ivuxolimab in advanced cancers. The library was obtained by the immunoSEQ multiplex PCR assay. Sourced from immuneACCESS, this table was stored by TCRdb with only in-frame sequences that have V and J called. A share of the clones is absent; for the studies checked, an unresolved V gene accounts for under half, and the remainder has no known explanation. The sample has 25,000 or so clones on record, roughly four fifths of them singletons. Roughly an eighth of the sample is taken by the ten largest. The specimen comprised CD4+ or CD8+ T cells sorted from blood, sampled in a trial of the OX40 agonist ivuxolimab. These receptors came from an adult with an advanced solid tumor such as melanoma, head and neck, liver or kidney cancer.

The chain recombines TRBV5-1 with TRBJ2-7, with D possibly being TRBD1 (6 bases). In germline, CDR1 is SGHRS, CDR2 YFSETQ. Trimming removed 3 bases at V and 0 bases at J, with 10 bases between. The CDR3 has 14 amino acids. Written as DNA, the CDR3 is TGCGCCAGCAGCTCCGGACAGTCCTCCTACGAGCAGTACTTC. Translation gives CASSSGQSSYEQYF. The complete variable domain, with remaining parts taken from reference TRBV5-1 and TRBJ2-7, reads KAGVTQTPRYLIKTRGQQVTLSCSPISGHRSVSWYQQTPGQGLQFLFEYFSETQRNKGNFPGRFSGRQFSNSRSEMNVSTLELGDSALYLCASSSGQSSYEQYFGPGTRLTVT.

The rearrangement joins TRBV6-5 to TRBJ1-2; 11 nucleotides agree with TRBD1. Germline trimming cut 6 bases from V and 4 bases from J; bases unmatched to any gene: 7. This CDR3 is 15 amino acids long. Germline CDR1 reads MNHEY; CDR2 reads SVGAGI. This chain's CDR3 is CASRPGTGGLYGYTF. For the CDR3, the DNA is TGTGCCAGCAGACCCGGGACAGGGGGACTCTATGGCTACACCTTC.

The chain links TRBV6-5 to TRBJ1-2; weak D call: TRBD1 (6 bases). From germline, CDR1 is MNHEY and CDR2 SVGAGI. This CDR3 has 14 residues. Trimming left V 1 base short and J 5 bases short, with 11 bases between. The CDR3 loop reads CASSYLGGGYGYTF. CDR3 DNA: TGTGCCAGCAGTTACTTAGGAGGGGGATATGGCTACACCTTC.

On this clone: A much larger clone sits a single nucleotide away, making a read error possible. CDR3 amino acids: CASSLGTGEGYGYTF. The CDR3 DNA is TGTGCCAGCAGCTTAGGGACAGGGGAGGGCTATGGCTACACCTTC. J is TRBJ1-2 and V is TRBV7-6, with 9 positions matching TRBD1. This CDR3 is 15 amino acids long. Germline-derived CDR1 and CDR2 are SGHVS and FNYEAQ. The V gene end was trimmed by 1 base and the J gene end by 4 bases; junction bases not matched to a gene: 4.

In this sample, this clone turned up once. The rearrangement joins TRBV30 to TRBJ2-7; 8 nucleotides match TRBD1. J gave up 3 bases and V 2 bases, and 3 bases lay outside the gene matches. Looked up from germline, CDR1 is GTSNPN and CDR2 is SVGIG (reference sequence). This CDR3 has 13 amino acids. The CDR3 sequence is CAWSHGQGYEQYF. DNA of the CDR3: TGTGCCTGGAGTCACGGACAGGGCTACGAGCAGTACTTC.